Listed here are 23 T cell receptor beta chains from one sample, sequenced in a study of PD-1 blockade in mismatch repair-deficient tumors. Repertoires were generated with immunoSEQ multiplex PCR, while TCRdb's copy carries only in-frame clones and drops some. Of roughly 130,000 clones in the sample, around nine tenths are singletons; the top ten hold about an eighth. Sequenced here: peripheral blood, sampled roughly 70 weeks after starting pembrolizumab. The receptors shown here come from an adult with mismatch repair-deficient cancer.

The chain recombines TRBV7-8 with TRBJ2-1; the D gene is possibly TRBD2 (6 bases). The CDR3 runs 18 residues. Germline V lookup: CDR1 SGHVS, CDR2 FQNEAQ. The V end was cut by 5 bases, the J end by 1 base, with 21 bases between. CDR3 nucleotide sequence: TGTGCCAGCAGCCCCAAGGGTGGGGAGGCGGGTTCCTACAATGAGCAGTTCTTC. Translation gives CASSPKGGEAGSYNEQFF.

The chain is built from TRBV7-8 and TRBJ2-7, with 8 bases matching TRBD1. V lost 3 bases to trimming and J lost 1 base; unmatched junction nucleotides: 8. This CDR3 spans 16 amino acids. Germline lookup yields CDR1 SGHVS and CDR2 FQNEAQ. Written as DNA, the CDR3 is TGTGCCAGCAGCTTCTACTCGACAGGGGATTCCTACGAGCAGTACTTC. The encoded protein is CASSFYSTGDSYEQYF.

The chain uses TRBV10-3 and TRBJ2-2, with 10 bases matching TRBD2. The CDR3 has 18 amino acids. Looked up from germline, CDR1 is ENHRY and CDR2 is SYGVKD. Trimming took 4 bases from V and 0 from J; bases not matched to a gene: 8. Written as DNA, the CDR3 is TGTGCCATCAGTGCTAGTAGGACTAGCGGATCGAACACCGGGGAGCTGTTTTTT. The encoded protein is CAISASRTSGSNTGELFF.

This clone was seen just once. The V gene is TRBV6-5, the J gene TRBJ2-3; 10 nucleotides align to TRBD2. The CDR3 contains 15 residues. Looked up from germline, CDR1 is MNHEY and CDR2 is SVGAGI. J lost 5 bases, V lost 2 bases, and 4 bases had no gene match. In DNA, the CDR3 is TGTGCCAGCAGTTACCTAGCGGGAGAAGTAGATACGCAGTATTTT. Its translation: CASSYLAGEVDTQYF.

The chain combines TRBV13 with TRBJ2-7; unclear D gene. V was pared by 0 bases and J by 2 bases, with 5 bases between. Germline CDR1 is PRHDT and CDR2 is FYEKMQ (reference sequence). The CDR3 extends over 13 amino acids. The CDR3 DNA reads TGTGCCAGCAGCTTAGGCCAGACCTACGAGCAGTACTTC. Translating gives CASSLGQTYEQYF. Combining the CDR3 with reference TRBV13 and TRBJ2-7 gives the whole variable domain AAGVIQSPRHLIKEKRETATLKCYPIPRHDTVYWYQQGPGQDPQFLISFYEKMQSDKGSIPDRFSAQQFSDYHSELNMSSLELGDSALYFCASSLGQTYEQYFGPGTRLTVT.

V and J are TRBV5-1 and TRBJ1-3; D uncertain. Germline V gene data show CDR1 as SGHRS and CDR2 as YFSETQ. Trimming removed 4 bases at V and 2 bases at J, with 13 bases between. The CDR3 length is 15 residues. CDR3 residues: CASSPTEGAGNTIYF. In DNA, the CDR3 is TGCGCCAGCAGCCCAACCGAGGGCGCTGGAAACACCATATATTTT.

V gene TRBV7-2 combines with J gene TRBJ1-1; D call uncertain. V shed 3 bases and J shed 1 base, with 6 bases lying between them. Germline V gene lookup returns CDR1 SGHTA and CDR2 FQGNSA. CDR3 size: 13 residues. For the CDR3, the DNA is TGTGCCAGCAGCTTCGAACGGAACACTGAAGCTTTCTTT. This encodes CASSFERNTEAFF.

The chain has TRBV6-1 and TRBJ1-5, with D unresolved. The CDR3 consists of 15 residues. Germline loops: CDR1 MNHNS, CDR2 SASEGT. The V end was cut by 1 base, the J end by 0 bases, with 7 bases between. CDR3 in amino acids: CASSEGAYSNQPQHF. CDR3 nucleotides: TGTGCCAGCAGTGAAGGGGCTTATAGCAATCAGCCCCAGCATTTT.

The chain carries TRBV28 and TRBJ2-5; 13 bases match TRBD2. Germline CDR1 and CDR2: MDHEN and SYDVKM. Trimming took 5 bases from V and 3 from J; bases not matched to a gene: 6. This CDR3 is 16 amino acids long. The CDR3 loop reads CASSQGTSGIKETQYF. CDR3 DNA: TGTGCCAGCAGTCAGGGGACTAGCGGGATTAAAGAGACCCAGTACTTC.

A single count supports this clone. The CDR3 region has the DNA TGTGCCAGCAGTTTATCTCGCTGGGTTGCGCGGGAAACCGGGGAGCTGTTTTTT. The encoded protein is CASSLSRWVARETGELFF. The gene calls are TRBV28 and TRBJ2-2, with D tentatively TRBD2 (6 bases). The CDR3 consists of 18 residues. The V gene's germline CDR1 is MDHEN and CDR2 SYDVKM. V lost 1 base and J lost 5, with 20 bases in between.

The genes are TRBV9 and TRBJ1-2; D might be TRBD1 (5 bases). Germline CDR1 and CDR2: SGDLS and YYNGEE. V was shortened by 3 bases and J by 4 bases, with 16 bases between the two germline ends. This CDR3 has 15 residues. The CDR3 coding sequence is TGTGCCAGCAGCGCGGGGACTCGGAGGGTCTATGGCTACACCTTC. It is translated as CASSAGTRRVYGYTF.

V is TRBV5-6 and J is TRBJ2-7, with a tentative D call TRBD1 (6 bases). CDR1 SGHDT and CDR2 YYEEEE come from the germline V gene. This CDR3 has 15 residues. V dropped 4 bases and J dropped 3 bases, with 17 bases sitting between them. The CDR3 DNA reads as TGTGCCAGCAGCCTGCCCAGGGGTCCCCACTACGAGCAGTACTTC. Its translation is CASSLPRGPHYEQYF.

The rearrangement joins TRBV4-3 to TRBJ2-7; D remains unclear. V was pared by 1 base and J by 1 base, with 2 bases between. This CDR3 region has 12 residues. Germline values: CDR1 LGHNA, CDR2 YSLEER. The CDR3 DNA reads as TGCGCCAGCAGCCAAGGTTCCTACGAGCAGTACTTC. Its translation: CASSQGSYEQYF.

The chain uses TRBV13 and TRBJ2-4, with D tentatively TRBD1 or TRBD2 (5 bases each). The V end lost 5 bases, the J end lost 0 bases, and 8 bases lay between the germline ends. Germline V CDR1 and CDR2: PRHDT, FYEKMQ (reference sequence). The CDR3 sequence is 14 residues long. DNA for the CDR3: TGTGCCAGCAGCGGGGGTCTAGCCAAAAACATTCAGTACTTC. As protein: CASSGGLAKNIQYF.

The chain is built from TRBV18 and TRBJ2-7; D ambiguous. The CDR3 extends over 13 amino acids. CDR1 and CDR2 (germline): KGHSH, LQKENI. V was cut by 2 bases and J by 0 bases, with 5 bases left in between. The CDR3 loop reads CASSPANSYEQYF. The CDR3 DNA reads TGTGCCAGCTCACCAGCGAACTCCTACGAGCAGTACTTC.

The rearrangement joins TRBV6-1 to TRBJ2-7; D possibly uses TRBD1 or TRBD2 (5 bases each). The CDR3 runs 15 residues. The germline V and J ends were trimmed by 1 base and 1 base, with 11 bases remaining between them. CDR1 MNHNS and CDR2 SASEGT come from the germline V gene. The chain's CDR3 is CASSEVWGSSYEQYF. DNA of the CDR3: TGTGCCAGCAGTGAAGTGTGGGGGTCTTCCTACGAGCAGTACTTC.

The CDR3 DNA follows: TGTGCCAATACCTACCCCTCCAACCCCGGGACAGCGAACACCGGGGAGCTGTTTTTT. It yields the protein CANTYPSNPGTANTGELFF. The chain couples TRBV19 to TRBJ2-2, with 7 bases aligning to TRBD1. The CDR3 extends over 19 amino acids. V lost 10 bases to trimming and J lost 0 bases; unmatched junction nucleotides: 20. Per germline, CDR1 LNHDA and CDR2 SQIVND (reference sequence).

This chain uses TRBV6-6 with TRBJ2-7; 10 bases align to TRBD2. Germline trimming cut 2 bases from V and 7 bases from J; bases unmatched to any gene: 5. The length of the CDR3 is 14 residues. In germline, CDR1 is MNHNY, CDR2 SVGAGI (reference sequence). The CDR3 coding sequence is TGTGCCAGCAGTTACCCCGGGACTAGCGTAGAGCAGTACTTC. It encodes CASSYPGTSVEQYF.

The chain combines TRBV19 with TRBJ2-7; 9 bases align to TRBD1. Germline values: CDR1 LNHDA, CDR2 SQIVND (reference sequence). Germline trimming cut 4 bases from V and 4 bases from J; bases unmatched to any gene: 11. The CDR3 sequence is 16 residues long. In nucleotides, the CDR3 is TGTGCCAGTAGTACCTACTCACAGGGGGCCAGGTACGAGCAGTACTTC. Residues: CASSTYSQGARYEQYF.

This sequence joins TRBV7-2 and TRBJ2-1; unclear D gene. V dropped 5 bases and J dropped 9 bases, with 8 bases sitting between them. Germline CDR1 reads SGHTA; CDR2 reads FQGNSA. The CDR3 spans 11 residues. The CDR3 spells CASSPGGEQFF. The CDR3 DNA reads TGTGCCAGCAGCCCGGGCGGTGAGCAGTTCTTC.

V is TRBV27 and J is TRBJ2-6, with a weak D call TRBD1 (6 bases). Trimming stripped 6 bases from V and 2 bases from J, with 11 bases between. CDR1 and CDR2 (germline): MNHEY, SMNVEV (reference sequence). CDR3 size: 15 residues. The CDR3 sequence is CASSPGVTGANVLTF. In DNA, the CDR3 is TGTGCCAGCAGCCCAGGGGTTACTGGGGCCAACGTCCTGACTTTC.

The chain carries TRBV29-1 and TRBJ1-4; D may be TRBD1 (5 bases). CDR3 size: 15 residues. V was trimmed by 8 bases and J by 5 bases, leaving 21 bases between them. Germline CDR1 and CDR2: SQVTM and ANQGSEA. CDR3 nucleotide sequence: TGCAGCCAAGGGGCCGCGGGGGAGGTGAATGAAAAACTGTTTTTT. Its protein product is CSQGAAGEVNEKLFF.

This chain links TRBV11-2 with TRBJ2-7; 7 positions agree with TRBD1. CDR1 and CDR2 (germline): SGHAT, FQNNGV. The trim removed 1 base at V and 1 base at J, leaving 7 bases unmatched. CDR3 length: 16 amino acids. CDR3 nucleotide sequence: TGTGCCAGCAGCTTAGTCCACGGGGACAGATCCTACGAGCAGTACTTC. Protein product: CASSLVHGDRSYEQYF.